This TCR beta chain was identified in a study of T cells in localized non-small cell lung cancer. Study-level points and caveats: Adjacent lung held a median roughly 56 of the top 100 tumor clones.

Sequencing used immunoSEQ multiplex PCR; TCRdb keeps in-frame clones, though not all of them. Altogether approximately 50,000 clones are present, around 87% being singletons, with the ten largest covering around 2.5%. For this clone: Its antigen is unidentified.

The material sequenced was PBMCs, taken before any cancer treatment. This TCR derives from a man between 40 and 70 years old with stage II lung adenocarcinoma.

The CDR3 here is CSVPGTGGGETQYF. The CDR3 bases are TGCAGCGTTCCCGGTACAGGGGGCGGAGAGACCCAGTACTTC. This sequence joins TRBV29-1 and TRBJ2-5; 9 bases match TRBD1. V was clipped by 5 bases and J by 4 bases; unmatched bases: 8. The CDR3 covers 14 residues. The V gene's germline CDR1 is SQVTM and CDR2 ANQGSEA.